The count of the clone carrying this T cell receptor (beta chain) is one. Its antigen is as yet unknown. A much larger clone lies one base from this, so it may be a read error. These data belong to a study of regulatory T cells in long-lasting Graves disease. Study findings and constraints: Analyses excluded thyroid tissue, covering peripheral blood alone. Because few samples were included, accuracy may have been lower. Persistent patients shared about 3,000 public clonotypes among themselves. Newly diagnosed patients shared fewer, at about a thousand.

The CDR3 extends over 13 amino acids. Germline lookup yields CDR1 DFQATT and CDR2 SNEGSKA (reference sequence). Time point described: persistent/refractory GD, antithyroid drugs over 5 years with positive TRAb. The TCR library was made from RNA extracted from PBMCs. Construction of TCR beta libraries relied on iRepertoire HTBI primers and on Arm-PCR targeting CDR3 regions. Per the study methods: Sequenced samples collectively carried about 62 TRBV and 14 TRBJ segments. TCRdb re-called the multiplex PCR reads through MiXCR, storing one row per CDR3 protein. The V and J calls reflect TCRdb's pipeline rather than the authors' work. The data hold approximately 400,000 distinct CDR3 sequences, with 23% observed a single time.

This clonotype was obtained from a female donor with Graves disease. This sample comprised peripheral blood mononuclear cells (PBMCs), obtained when the disease was refractory, from a patient treated with antithyroid drugs. The chain employs TRBV20-1 and TRBJ1-4; the D is unclear. CDR3 bases: TGCAGTGCTACACCGTCAACTAGTGAAAAACTGTTTTTT. The encoded protein is CSATPSTSEKLFF.